This TCR beta chain was retrieved from a study of T cell clones after liver transplantation. The wider study: HCV positivity affected three of eight recipients; the rest lacked autoimmune or viral indications.

CDR1 is LGHNA, CDR2 YNFKEQ, per germline. The CDR3 is 17 amino acids. V lost 1 base and J lost 1, with 14 bases in between. The method was immunoSEQ multiplex PCR; TCRdb's version includes in-frame clones alone and lacks a portion of them. The sample carries about 45,000 clones, roughly 86% recorded once. The chain carries TRBV4-2 and TRBJ2-1; tentatively, D is TRBD2 (6 bases). The clonotype comes from a human patient who received a liver transplant. These T cells may partly come from the graft donor. Sample: CD4+ T cells from blood, taken 24 months after liver transplant. Here the CDR3 reads CASSQGTGTPSYNEQFF. CDR3 bases: TGTGCCAGCAGCCAAGGAACCGGGACTCCATCCTACAATGAGCAGTTCTTC.